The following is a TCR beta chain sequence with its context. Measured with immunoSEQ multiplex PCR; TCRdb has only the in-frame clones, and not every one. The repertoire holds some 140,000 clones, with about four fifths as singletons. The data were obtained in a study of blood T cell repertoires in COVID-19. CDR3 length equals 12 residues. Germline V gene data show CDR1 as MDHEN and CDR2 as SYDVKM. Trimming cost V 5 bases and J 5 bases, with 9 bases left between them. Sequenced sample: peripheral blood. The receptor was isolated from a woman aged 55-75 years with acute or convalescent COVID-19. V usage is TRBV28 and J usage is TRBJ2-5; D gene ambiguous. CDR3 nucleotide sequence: TGTGCCAGCAGTCTCACCAGGGAGACCCAGTACTTC. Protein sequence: CASSLTRETQYF.